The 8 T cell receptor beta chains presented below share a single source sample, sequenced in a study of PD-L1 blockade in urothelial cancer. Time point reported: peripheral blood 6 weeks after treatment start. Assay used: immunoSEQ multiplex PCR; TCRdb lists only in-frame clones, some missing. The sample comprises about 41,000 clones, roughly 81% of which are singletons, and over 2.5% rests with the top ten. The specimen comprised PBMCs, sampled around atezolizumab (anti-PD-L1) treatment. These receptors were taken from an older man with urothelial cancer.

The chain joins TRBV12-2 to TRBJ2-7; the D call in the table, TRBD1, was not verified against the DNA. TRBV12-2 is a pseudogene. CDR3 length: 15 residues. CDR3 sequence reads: CASRLALTGNGEQYF. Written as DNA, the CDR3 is TGTGCAAGTCGCTTAGCGTTGACAGGGAACGGCGAGCAGTACTTC.

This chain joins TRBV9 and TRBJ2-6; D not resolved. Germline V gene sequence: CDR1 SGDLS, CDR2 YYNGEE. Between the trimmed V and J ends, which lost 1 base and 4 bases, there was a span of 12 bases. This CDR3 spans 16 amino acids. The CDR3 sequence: CASSVFAAGGANVLTF. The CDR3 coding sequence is TGTGCCAGCAGCGTATTTGCAGCCGGGGGGGCCAACGTCCTGACTTTC.

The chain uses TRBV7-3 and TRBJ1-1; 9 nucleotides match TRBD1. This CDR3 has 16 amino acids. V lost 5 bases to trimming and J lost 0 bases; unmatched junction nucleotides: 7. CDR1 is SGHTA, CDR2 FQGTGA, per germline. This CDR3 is CASSPGTGLMNTEAFF. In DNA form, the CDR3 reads TGTGCCAGCAGCCCCGGGACAGGGCTGATGAACACTGAAGCTTTCTTT.

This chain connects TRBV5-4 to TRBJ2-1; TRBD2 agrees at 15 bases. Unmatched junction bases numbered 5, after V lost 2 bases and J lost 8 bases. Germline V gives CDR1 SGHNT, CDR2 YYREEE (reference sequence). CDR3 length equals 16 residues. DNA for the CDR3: TGTGCCAGCAGCTTTTCCGGGACTAGCGGGAGGCATGAGCAGTTCTTC. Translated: CASSFSGTSGRHEQFF.

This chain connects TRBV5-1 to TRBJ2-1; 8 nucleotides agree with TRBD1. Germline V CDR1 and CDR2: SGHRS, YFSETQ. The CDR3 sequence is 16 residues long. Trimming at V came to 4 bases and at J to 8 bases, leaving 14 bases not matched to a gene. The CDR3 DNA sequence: TGCGCCAGCAGCCCCACTGGACAGGGAGTTTGGGATGAGCAGTTCTTC. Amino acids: CASSPTGQGVWDEQFF.

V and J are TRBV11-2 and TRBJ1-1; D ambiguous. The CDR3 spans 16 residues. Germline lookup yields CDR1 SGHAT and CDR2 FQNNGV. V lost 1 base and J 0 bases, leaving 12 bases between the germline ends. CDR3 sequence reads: CASSLVFGFMNTEAFF. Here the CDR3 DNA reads TGTGCCAGCAGCTTAGTATTCGGTTTCATGAACACTGAAGCTTTCTTT.

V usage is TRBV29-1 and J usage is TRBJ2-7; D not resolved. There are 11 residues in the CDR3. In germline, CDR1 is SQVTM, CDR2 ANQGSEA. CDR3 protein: CVAARSYEQYF. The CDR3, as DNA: TGCGTAGCTGCCCGATCCTACGAGCAGTACTTC.

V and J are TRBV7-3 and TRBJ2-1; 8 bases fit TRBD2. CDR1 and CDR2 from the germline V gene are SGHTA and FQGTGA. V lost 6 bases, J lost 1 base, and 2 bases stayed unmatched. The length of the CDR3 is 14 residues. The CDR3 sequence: CASRPSGSYNEQFF. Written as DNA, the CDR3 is TGTGCCAGCAGACCTAGCGGGTCCTACAATGAGCAGTTCTTC.